The rows below give T cell receptor beta chains drawn from one sample of a study of blood T cell repertoires in COVID-19. Measured with immunoSEQ multiplex PCR; TCRdb has only the in-frame clones, and not every one. The sample carries fewer than 250,000 clones, about 80% recorded once. Source material: peripheral blood. The receptor set was obtained from a woman in her thirties or forties with active or convalescent COVID-19. CDR3s include the opening cysteine and the closing phenylalanine or tryptophan. Each record gives: V gene, J gene, CDR3 protein.

v_call: TRBV9
j_call: TRBJ2-5
cdr3_aa: CASSGRGSISPRETQYF

v_call: TRBV7-9
j_call: TRBJ1-2
cdr3_aa: CASWGGIYGYTF

v_call: TRBV4-1
j_call: TRBJ2-5
cdr3_aa: CASSSNREETQYF

v_call: TRBV14
j_call: TRBJ2-1
cdr3_aa: CASSRMVGIEQFF

v_call: TRBV3-1/TRBV3-2
j_call: TRBJ2-1
cdr3_aa: CASSQAGLPQGWPYNEQFF

v_call: TRBV5-1
j_call: TRBJ2-5
cdr3_aa: CASSLQGRETQYF

v_call: TRBV7-8
j_call: TRBJ1-4
cdr3_aa: CASSLRRDRVEKLFF

v_call: TRBV5-4
j_call: TRBJ1-2
cdr3_aa: CASGGQSYGYTF

v_call: TRBV2
j_call: TRBJ1-1
cdr3_aa: CASSESAGNTEAFF

v_call: TRBV28
j_call: TRBJ1-2
cdr3_aa: CASNPPGVYGYTF

v_call: TRBV12-5
j_call: TRBJ1-5
cdr3_aa: CASATTPSRQHF

v_call: TRBV9
j_call: TRBJ2-1
cdr3_aa: CASSSSGGSSYNEQFF

v_call: TRBV7-3
j_call: TRBJ1-4
cdr3_aa: CASSLTSAGFFGKLFF

v_call: TRBV19
j_call: TRBJ2-1
cdr3_aa: CASSIGRLAGGSSYNEQFF

v_call: TRBV7-7
j_call: TRBJ2-3
cdr3_aa: CASSLDSGSGDTQYF

v_call: TRBV28
j_call: TRBJ1-1
cdr3_aa: CASSLATQGGYTEAFF

v_call: TRBV5-1
j_call: TRBJ2-7
cdr3_aa: CASSSRLAGDREQYF

v_call: TRBV30
j_call: TRBJ1-2
cdr3_aa: CAWSPDRGGGYTF

v_call: TRBV3-1/TRBV3-2
j_call: TRBJ2-2
cdr3_aa: CASSQELLAGGGGELFF

v_call: TRBV6-1
j_call: TRBJ1-1
cdr3_aa: CASSEGGRRAFF

v_call: TRBV11-2
j_call: TRBJ2-5
cdr3_aa: CASSFRGGLYQETQYF

v_call: TRBV5-1
j_call: TRBJ2-1
cdr3_aa: CASSLANYNEQFF

v_call: TRBV11-3
j_call: TRBJ2-3
cdr3_aa: CASSWAGDTDTQYF

v_call: TRBV5-4
j_call: TRBJ2-3
cdr3_aa: CASSSQASGGADTQYF

v_call: TRBV10-2
j_call: TRBJ2-1
cdr3_aa: CASRETGSDEQFF

v_call: TRBV10-3
j_call: TRBJ2-7
cdr3_aa: CAISESGTGAHEQYF

v_call: TRBV18
j_call: TRBJ2-3
cdr3_aa: CASPIAGGPEDTQYF

v_call: TRBV7-3
j_call: TRBJ2-6
cdr3_aa: CASSYDPGHLSGANVLTF